The 29 T cell receptor beta chains given below trace back to one sample, sequenced in a study of blood T cell repertoires in COVID-19. The table came from immunoSEQ multiplex PCR; TCRdb's copy has only in-frame clones and leaves some out. Of about 160,000 clones listed, around 90% are singletons. Sequenced material: peripheral blood. Source of these receptors: a man between 18 and 35 years old with acute or convalescent COVID-19.

This rearrangement joins TRBV12-5 to TRBJ2-1; 13 nucleotides match TRBD2. CDR1 LGHNT and CDR2 FRNRAP come from the germline V gene. CDR3 size: 20 residues. V lost 3 bases and J lost 0; bases outside the gene matches: 11. CDR3 sequence reads: CASGFESIGLAGASYNEQFF. CDR3 bases: TGTGCTAGTGGTTTCGAATCTATTGGACTAGCGGGGGCCTCCTACAATGAGCAGTTCTTC.

This chain uses TRBV4-1 with TRBJ2-1, with 8 bases identical to TRBD2. V trimming: 0 bases; J trimming: 0 bases; junction bases outside the gene matches: 1. Germline loops: CDR1 MGHRA, CDR2 YSYEKL. CDR3 size: 16 residues. The DNA of the CDR3 is TGCGCCAGCAGCCAAGATCGGGGGGGCTCCTACAATGAGCAGTTCTTC. It codes for CASSQDRGGSYNEQFF.

V is TRBV19 and J is TRBJ1-1, with D perhaps matching TRBD1 (5 bases). Per the germline V gene, CDR1 is LNHDA and CDR2 is SQIVND (reference sequence). Trimming cost V 4 bases and J 1 base, with 22 bases left between them. The CDR3 has 18 residues. CDR3 sequence: CASSRFRTTQTANTEAFF. In DNA, the CDR3 is TGTGCCAGTAGTAGGTTCAGGACAACACAAACCGCGAACACTGAAGCTTTCTTT.

The sample holds one count of this clone. The V call is TRBV5-4, the J call TRBJ2-1; D is perhaps TRBD2 (6 bases). V shed 4 bases and J shed 3 bases, with 11 bases lying between them. The CDR3 loop spans 14 amino acids. The germline gives CDR1 SGHNT, CDR2 YYREEE (reference sequence). The CDR3 nucleotides read TGTGCCAGCAGCGGCCCGGGGGACTACAATGAGCAGTTCTTC. Translating it yields CASSGPGDYNEQFF. Filled out from reference TRBV5-4 and TRBJ2-1, the complete variable domain reads ETGVTQSPTHLIKTRGQQVTLRCSSQSGHNTVSWYQQALGQGPQFIFQYYREEENGRGNFPPRFSGLQFPNYSSELNVNALELDDSALYLCASSGPGDYNEQFFGPGTRLTVL.

The chain is built from TRBV10-3 and TRBJ2-6; 10 bases are a match to TRBD1. The germline V gene has CDR1 ENHRY and CDR2 SYGVKD. CDR3 length equals 17 residues. Losses at the gene ends were 2 bases for V and 2 bases for J; bases not matched to a gene: 3. This chain's CDR3 is CAISEEGQGAGANVLTF. The CDR3 nucleotides read TGTGCCATCAGTGAGGAAGGACAGGGGGCTGGGGCCAACGTCCTGACTTTC.

V is TRBV4-1 and J is TRBJ2-7; maybe TRBD2 (5 bases). CDR3 length equals 15 residues. Between the trimmed V and J ends, which lost 0 bases and 3 bases, there was a span of 12 bases. Germline V CDR1 and CDR2: MGHRA, YSYEKL. The CDR3 region is CASSQDSGGDYEQYF. Here the CDR3 DNA reads TGCGCCAGCAGCCAAGATTCCGGAGGAGACTACGAGCAGTACTTC.

A single count supports this clone. J is TRBJ1-3 and V is TRBV5-1, with TRBD1 matching over 7 bases. The CDR3 has 20 residues. Germline V gene lookup returns CDR1 SGHRS and CDR2 YFSETQ. Trimming at V came to 4 bases and at J to 0 bases, leaving 19 bases not matched to a gene. The CDR3 DNA follows: TGCGCCAGCAGCCCTAGGCCACGGACAGGTGTTGATTTCTCTGGAAACACCATATATTTT. Residues: CASSPRPRTGVDFSGNTIYF.

The chain employs TRBV7-9 and TRBJ1-5; D not resolved. V lost 2 bases and J lost 4, with 9 bases in between. The germline V gene encodes CDR1 SEHNR and CDR2 FQNEAQ (reference sequence). This CDR3 spans 14 amino acids. CDR3 region: CASSLQEVNQPQHF. The CDR3 DNA is TGTGCCAGCAGCTTACAGGAAGTGAATCAGCCCCAGCATTTT. Full variable domain (remainder filled in from reference TRBV7-9 and TRBJ1-5): DTGVSQNPRHKITKRGQNVTFRCDPISEHNRLYWYRQTLGQGPEFLTYFQNEAQLEKSRLLSDRFSAERPKGSFSTLEIQRTEQGDSAMYLCASSLQEVNQPQHFGDGTRLSIL.

V usage is TRBV19 and J usage is TRBJ1-1; weak D call: TRBD1 (5 bases). The V end was cut by 5 bases, the J end by 5 bases, with 24 bases between. This CDR3 spans 17 amino acids. Germline V lookup: CDR1 LNHDA, CDR2 SQIVND (reference sequence). The CDR3 sequence: CASSFGRGPGRGTEAFF. The CDR3 nucleotides are TGTGCCAGTAGTTTCGGGAGGGGACCGGGAAGAGGTACTGAAGCTTTCTTT.

The chain is built from TRBV10-1 and TRBJ1-1, with TRBD1 as a possible D gene (5 bases). Germline CDR1 is WNHNN and CDR2 is SYGVQD (reference sequence). CDR3 size: 13 residues. Between the trimmed V and J ends, which lost 5 bases and 1 base, there was a span of 8 bases. The CDR3 protein is CASSQGRNTEAFF. DNA for the CDR3: TGCGCCAGCAGTCAGGGCCGGAACACTGAAGCTTTCTTT.

This chain links TRBV5-4 with TRBJ2-5; TRBD2 matches 7 bases. The CDR3 totals 14 residues. Germline values: CDR1 SGHNT, CDR2 YYREEE (reference sequence). V was clipped by 3 bases and J by 5 bases; unmatched bases: 7. The CDR3 DNA is TGTGCCAGCAGCTCCACGAGGGAGGGGGAGACCCAGTACTTC. It encodes CASSSTREGETQYF.

J is TRBJ1-6 and V is TRBV19; D might be TRBD1 (6 bases). From germline, CDR1 is LNHDA and CDR2 SQIVND (reference sequence). The ends were cut back, 4 bases at V and 6 bases at J, with 13 bases in the middle. The CDR3 covers 15 residues. Here the CDR3 DNA reads TGTGCCAGTAGTACGAGGGACATTCTTAATTCACCCCTCCACTTT. Translating gives CASSTRDILNSPLHF.

The J gene is TRBJ2-1, the V gene TRBV11-3; 8 bases are a match to TRBD2. Trimming took 1 base from V and 5 from J; bases not matched to a gene: 4. CDR3 length equals 15 residues. The germline V gene has CDR1 SGHNT and CDR2 YENEEA. The CDR3: CASSLAGGINNEQFF. CDR3 sequence (DNA): TGTGCCAGCAGCTTAGCGGGAGGGATCAACAATGAGCAGTTCTTC. Variable domain in full (rest from reference TRBV11-3 and TRBJ2-1): EAGVVQSPRYKIIEKKQPVAFWCNPISGHNTLYWYLQNLGQGPELLIRYENEEAVDDSQLPKDRFSAERLKGVDSTLKIQPAELGDSAVYLCASSLAGGINNEQFFGPGTRLTVL.

The chain has TRBV2 and TRBJ2-3; D might be TRBD1 (6 bases). Germline V gives CDR1 SNHLY, CDR2 FYNNEI. This CDR3 comprises 15 residues. Trimming removed 2 bases from V and 4 bases from J, with 13 bases in between. The CDR3 loop is CASSERTAGADTQYF. The CDR3 region has the DNA TGTGCCAGCAGTGAACGGACGGCAGGGGCAGATACGCAGTATTTT.

V usage is TRBV25-1 and J usage is TRBJ2-7; 8 bases agree with TRBD1. The CDR3 is 12 amino acids. Germline values: CDR1 MGHDK, CDR2 SYGVNS. V lost 3 bases, J lost 9 bases, and 4 bases stayed unmatched. The CDR3 protein is CASSETGVGQYF. The CDR3 DNA follows: TGTGCCAGCAGTGAGACAGGGGTCGGGCAGTACTTC.

The V gene is TRBV9, the J gene TRBJ2-1, with 9 bases aligning to TRBD2. V lost 5 bases to trimming and J lost 4 bases; unmatched junction nucleotides: 10. Per germline, CDR1 SGDLS and CDR2 YYNGEE. The CDR3 is 16 amino acids. The CDR3: CASSKSLAGVYNEQFF. CDR3 nucleotide sequence: TGTGCCAGCAGTAAAAGCTTAGCGGGGGTTTACAATGAGCAGTTCTTC. Together with reference TRBV9 and TRBJ2-1, the CDR3 gives the full variable domain: DSGVTQTPKHLITATGQRVTLRCSPRSGDLSVYWYQQSLDQGLQFLIQYYNGEERAKGNILERFSAQQFPDLHSELNLSSLELGDSALYFCASSKSLAGVYNEQFFGPGTRLTVL.

The genes are TRBV2 and TRBJ1-1; the D is unclear. Germline V lookup: CDR1 SNHLY, CDR2 FYNNEI. V lost 5 bases to trimming and J lost 11 bases, with 12 bases between them. The length of the CDR3 is 11 residues. The chain's CDR3 is CASSPSSGAFF. The CDR3 coding sequence is TGTGCCAGCAGTCCATCGTCCGGGGCTTTCTTT.

The gene calls are TRBV5-1 and TRBJ1-6; TRBD1 matches at 7 bases. The V gene's germline CDR1 is SGHRS and CDR2 YFSETQ. The CDR3 is made up of 14 amino acids. V shed 4 bases and J 7 bases; nucleotides not matched to a gene: 5. CDR3 coding DNA: TGCGCCAGCAGCGGACAGGAGGCCAATTCACCCCTCCACTTT. Translated: CASSGQEANSPLHF.

With regard to this clone: At one of its ends the junction is not consistent with the germline gene, which may arise from a read error. V and J are TRBV28 and TRBJ2-1, with TRBD1 matching 7 bases. Germline V gives CDR1 MDHEN, CDR2 SYDVKM. This CDR3 spans 14 amino acids. The CDR3 region is CASSRPTVGQKEIF. The CDR3 DNA is TGTGCCAGCAGCCGACCGACTGTGGGACAGAAGGAAATCTTC.

This rearrangement joins TRBV24-1 to TRBJ2-1, with 7 bases fitting TRBD2. V was clipped by 3 bases and J by 8 bases; unmatched bases: 15. The CDR3 has 17 amino acids. CDR1 and CDR2 from the germline V gene are KGHDR and SFDVKD. The CDR3 here is CATSDTGLGLVEDEQFF. DNA for the CDR3: TGTGCCACCAGTGATACGGGATTAGGACTAGTTGAGGATGAGCAGTTCTTC.

This sequence joins TRBV30 and TRBJ1-3; D is undetermined. The CDR3 contains 14 residues. Trimming took 0 bases from V and 3 from J, leaving 9 bases between them. Germline loops: CDR1 GTSNPN, CDR2 SVGIG (reference sequence). CDR3 nucleotide sequence: TGTGCCTGGAGTGTAAAAGCTGGTGGAAACACCATATATTTT. Amino acids: CAWSVKAGGNTIYF.

V usage is TRBV4-1 and J usage is TRBJ2-4; D unresolved. This CDR3 has 16 residues. Per germline, CDR1 MGHRA and CDR2 YSYEKL. Trimming took off 1 base at V and 0 bases at J, with 10 bases between the two ends. Here the CDR3 reads CASSQGYSLAKNIQYF. CDR3 in DNA: TGCGCCAGCAGCCAAGGATACAGCCTAGCCAAAAACATTCAGTACTTC.

This chain links TRBV5-1 with TRBJ2-1; D not resolved. The CDR3 extends over 12 amino acids. In germline, CDR1 is SGHRS, CDR2 YFSETQ. V shed 3 bases and J shed 2 bases, with 3 bases lying between them. Here the CDR3 reads CASSSTYNEQFF. In DNA, the CDR3 is TGCGCCAGCAGCTCCACCTACAATGAGCAGTTCTTC.

The chain is built from TRBV30 and TRBJ2-3, with TRBD2 as a possible D gene (7 bases). V was clipped by 8 bases and J by 5 bases, with 17 bases between them. The CDR3 runs 13 residues. CDR1 and CDR2 (germline): GTSNPN, SVGIG (reference sequence). CDR3 DNA sequence: TGTGCCGGGTCGGAGGGGGGGGTAGATACGCAGTATTTT. Residues: CAGSEGGVDTQYF.

The chain uses TRBV3-1 (or the pseudogene TRBV3-2) and TRBJ1-5, with a weak D call TRBD1 (5 bases). Between the trimmed V and J ends, which lost 0 bases and 7 bases, there was a span of 13 bases. The length of the CDR3 is 15 residues. CDR1 is LGHDT, CDR2 YNNKEL, per germline (reference sequence). The CDR3 DNA sequence: TGTGCCAGCAGCCAAGACCCGGACATTTTGCAGCCCCAGCATTTT. Translating gives CASSQDPDILQPQHF.

The V and J genes are TRBV5-1 and TRBJ1-1; D ambiguous. This CDR3 region has 15 residues. V lost 0 bases and J 3 bases, leaving 12 bases between the germline ends. Germline CDR1 reads SGHRS; CDR2 reads YFSETQ. DNA for the CDR3: TGCGCCAGCAGCTTGGGGCCGGGGAGGGACACTGAAGCTTTCTTT. It codes for CASSLGPGRDTEAFF.

J is TRBJ2-3 and V is TRBV7-9; D uncertain. The CDR3 runs to 15 residues. CDR1 is SEHNR, CDR2 FQNEAQ, per germline (reference sequence). V was pared by 4 bases and J by 1 base, with 12 bases between. Here the CDR3 DNA reads TGTGCCAGCAGCTCCGCGCCGACTCGCACAGATACGCAGTATTTT. Translating gives CASSSAPTRTDTQYF. Using reference TRBV7-9 and TRBJ2-3 for the parts outside the CDR3, the full variable domain is DTGVSQNPRHKITKRGQNVTFRCDPISEHNRLYWYRQTLGQGPEFLTYFQNEAQLEKSRLLSDRFSAERPKGSFSTLEIQRTEQGDSAMYLCASSSAPTRTDTQYFGPGTRLTVL.

This clone has just a few counts. Here the CDR3 reads CASSPRSYEQYF. Here the CDR3 DNA reads TGTGCCAGCAGTCCACGGAGTTACGAGCAGTACTTC. The chain carries TRBV2 and TRBJ2-7; D gene ambiguous. CDR3 length: 12 amino acids. CDR1 and CDR2 from the germline V gene are SNHLY and FYNNEI. V was cut by 5 bases and J by 4 bases, with 9 bases left in between. Combining the CDR3 with reference TRBV2 and TRBJ2-7 gives the whole variable domain EPEVTQTPSHQVTQMGQEVILRCVPISNHLYFYWYRQILGQKVEFLVSFYNNEISEKSEIFDDQFSVERPDGSNFTLKIRSTKLEDSAMYFCASSPRSYEQYFGPGTRLTVT.

This chain joins TRBV7-2 and TRBJ2-3; 8 bases agree with TRBD2. The length of the CDR3 is 17 residues. Germline loops: CDR1 SGHTA, CDR2 FQGNSA. V lost 3 bases to trimming and J lost 2 bases; unmatched junction nucleotides: 10. CDR3 nucleotides: TGTGCCAGCAGCTTGGATTGGCGGGGGGTCTCCACAGATACGCAGTATTTT. Translated, it gives CASSLDWRGVSTDTQYF.